This paragraph covers one TCR beta chain sequence. What it recognizes is unknown. Control samples came 1 year after myeloablative marrow transplants with methotrexate plus calcineurin inhibitor. The data are from a study of T cells after posttransplantation cyclophosphamide. Findings and caveats of the study: TRB overlap between skin or GI tissue T cells and blood was limited.

TCRdb's table, derived via immunoSEQ multiplex PCR, lists solely in-frame clones and lacks some. There are 20,000 to 25,000 clones in the sample; 85% to 90% occur only once, and 1.9% lies in the top ten. The CDR3 runs 13 residues. The germline V and J ends were trimmed by 8 bases and 5 bases, with 17 bases remaining between them. Germline CDR1 and CDR2: SGHNT and YYREEE (reference sequence). This sequence joins TRBV5-4 and TRBJ2-7; tentatively, D is TRBD2 (6 bases). The sequence was collected from a female patient younger than 45 who received an allogeneic stem cell transplant from an unrelated donor, was CMV-positive, and had acute and chronic GVHD. The graft donor may be the source of some T cells. Sequencing used PBMCs, obtained approximately 370 days after allogeneic stem cell transplant with calcineurin inhibitor and methotrexate. The CDR3 coding sequence is TGTGCCAGGGGGAGGCAGGGCAGCGACGAGCAGTACTTC. Amino acid sequence: CARGRQGSDEQYF.